This TCR beta chain was sequenced during a study of shared clonotypes between healthy human individuals (dated by TCRdb to the early 2020s). Study-level background: The cohort included a few men and a couple of women between 18 and 49 years of age. For each donor, three plates each were used for CD4 naive and CD4 memory, two plates were used for CD8 naive, and one plate was used for CD8 memory. To estimate repertoire size and how much clonotypes are shared between individuals, the study performed deep sequencing of blood TCR repertoires from about five healthy adults. Different laboratories and diverse techniques were used to prepare libraries and sequence TCR repertoires, to increase sequencing depth and limit assay-specific biases. Between about 0.94 and 10 billion PBMCs per donor were obtained by leukapheresis.

The donors were healthy, HIV-negative adults who had no recently reported acute infections or vaccinations. Every donor was a Caucasian adult residing in Nashville, Tennessee, USA. Magnetic negative selection was used to enrich CD4+ T cells, after which naive cells were positively selected on CD45RA and the negative fraction became the memory subset. After blood collection by leukapheresis, PBMCs were isolated using Ficoll-Histopaque density gradient centrifugation and then cryopreserved in the vapor phase of liquid nitrogen. Analytical flow cytometry was used to check the purity and quantity of each magnetically sorted T cell population. Genomic DNA was isolated from every sorted fraction and measured by UV absorbance on a Nanodrop 2000c. What the research found in general, with its limitations: Sharing across a handful of donors was observed for about 4.8% of naive CD4, over 3% of naive CD8, 2.3% of memory CD4, and roughly 0.4% of memory CD8 clonotypes. Pairwise subsampling indicated that sequencing depth was expected to affect the degree of clonotype sharing among donors. Only blood was sampled, and tissue TCR repertoires likely differ from those in blood. Compared with non-shared clonotypes, clonotypes shared by all four sorted-subset donors had higher generation probabilities. Estimated clonotype richness was generally larger for naive than for memory subsets. Even with the large sequencing depth, rarefaction of the sorted-subset datasets indicated that sequencing was incomplete. The small number of donors limited the genetic and exposure-history diversity represented.

Using the deep immunoSEQ assay, TCR CDR3 regions were amplified from genomic DNA by multiplex PCR. Genomic DNA extracted from each cell subset was distributed evenly over all wells of several immunoSEQ 96-well plates, and each plate served as one replicate. Each replicate PCR for sorted subsets received approximately 220 ng genomic DNA, equal to some 32,000 T cell genomes. The purified libraries were quantified using a Qubit 3.0 fluorometer, sized with a Bioanalyzer 2100, and then quantified again using the KAPA Library Quantification kit. A separate single-read 150-cycle Illumina NextSeq 550 flow cell was used to sequence each immunoSEQ 96-well plate. The published analysis was carried out like this. Because the immunoSEQ output held only junctional sequences and lacked quality scores, the filtering could not match the filtering applied to full-length reads. Sequences were annotated with PyIR, a Python wrapper for IgBLAST v1.9, and V/J genes and CDR3 were assigned using IMGT germline references. Reads were filtered out if the reads had weak V/J assignments (E-value above 1e-6), no CDR3, stop codons, out-of-frame junctions, or ambiguous translated residues. V3J clonotypes were defined by identical inferred V gene, J gene, and CDR3 amino acid sequence. Percentage overlap between repertoires was calculated by dividing the number of shared unique clonotypes by the size of the smaller repertoire. Richness of each repertoire was evaluated using RTK rarefaction, the Chao1 estimator, and Recon v2.1 estimates of unobserved clonotypes. OLGA was used to compute generation probabilities for all TCRbeta clonotypes that the gDNA method yielded from several donors. Drawn from immuneACCESS, this table holds only the in-frame rearrangements with V and J called that TCRdb kept. Clones are partly lost; checked studies trace under half to an unresolved V gene and leave the rest unexplained. The V and J calls and clone size were taken over from that table, and D and trimming were inferred from the DNA. This sample is represented by about 2.4 million clones; approximately 92% of them were singletons. The ten top clones hold over 0.12% of the sample.

Worth noting for this clone: The specificity of this receptor is unknown. Qualities for individual bases were not recorded, and no much larger clone is one base off.

V drops 5 bases and J drops 7 bases, leaving 12 bases in between. As encoded in the germline V gene (reference sequence), CDR1 is SEHNR while CDR2 is FQNEAQ. The CDR3 measures 12 amino acids from cysteine to phenylalanine. Only the CDR3 region is kept as DNA, spanning 36 bases read in frame from base 1. The sample comprised naive CD4+ T cells sorted from blood. The cell subset or site label of this sample denotes: CD45RA+ positively selected. The TCR originated in a man between 18 and 29 years old in good health. The sequence links TRBV7-9 to TRBJ2-7; the D gene is perhaps TRBD1, from 5 matching bases. The CDR3 is CASSGVQGEQYF. The DNA sequence is TGTGCCAGCAGCGGGGTCCAGGGTGAGCAGTACTTC.